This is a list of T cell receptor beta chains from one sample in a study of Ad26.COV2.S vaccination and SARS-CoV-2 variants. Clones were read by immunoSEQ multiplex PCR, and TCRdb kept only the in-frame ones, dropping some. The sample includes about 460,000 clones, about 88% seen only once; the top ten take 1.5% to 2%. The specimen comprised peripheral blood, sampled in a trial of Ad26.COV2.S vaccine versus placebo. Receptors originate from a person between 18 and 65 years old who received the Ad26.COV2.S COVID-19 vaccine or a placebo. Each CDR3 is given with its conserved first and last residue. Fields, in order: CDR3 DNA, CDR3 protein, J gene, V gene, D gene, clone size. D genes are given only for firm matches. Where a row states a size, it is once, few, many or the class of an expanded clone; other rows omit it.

cdr3_nt: TGTGCCAGTTGTCTTCGGGCGGGAGTATTCCACGAGCAGTACTTC; cdr3_aa: CASCLRAGVFHEQYF; j_call: TRBJ2-7; v_call: TRBV19; d_call: TRBD2; clone_size: NA
cdr3_nt: TGTGCCATCAGTGAGGGGATCTCCTACAATGAGCAGTTCTTC; cdr3_aa: CAISEGISYNEQFF; j_call: TRBJ2-1; v_call: TRBV10-3; d_call: NA; clone_size: NA
cdr3_nt: TGTGCCAGCAGCTTGCCGGGGGGGCAATGGGAGACCCAGTACTTC; cdr3_aa: CASSLPGGQWETQYF; j_call: TRBJ2-5; v_call: TRBV5-8; d_call: TRBD2; clone_size: NA
cdr3_nt: TGTGCCAGTAGTAAGGAAGGGGGGTTACGGAATTCACCCCTCCACTTT; cdr3_aa: CASSKEGGLRNSPLHF; j_call: TRBJ1-6; v_call: TRBV19; d_call: NA; clone_size: NA
cdr3_nt: TGCGCCAGCAGCCAACCAGGACCGGGGGGTATTTTGTACACCTTC; cdr3_aa: CASSQPGPGGILYTF; j_call: TRBJ1-2; v_call: TRBV4-3; d_call: NA; clone_size: NA
cdr3_nt: TGTGCCAGCAGCCAAGGTTCCCAGGGTAGTCAGCCCCAGCATTTT; cdr3_aa: CASSQGSQGSQPQHF; j_call: TRBJ1-5; v_call: TRBV3-1/TRBV3-2; d_call: NA; clone_size: NA
cdr3_nt: TGTGCCAGCAGCTTAGCATATGAGACCCAGTACTTC; cdr3_aa: CASSLAYETQYF; j_call: TRBJ2-5; v_call: TRBV7-8; d_call: NA; clone_size: NA
cdr3_nt: TGTGCCACCAGTGATTTCGGGTTCTCGGGGGGCTACACCTTC; cdr3_aa: CATSDFGFSGGYTF; j_call: TRBJ1-2; v_call: TRBV24-1; d_call: NA; clone_size: NA
cdr3_nt: TGTGCCACCAGCAAGGAGATCGGAGGGGGGGCAGATACGCAGTATTTT; cdr3_aa: CATSKEIGGGADTQYF; j_call: TRBJ2-3; v_call: TRBV15; d_call: NA; clone_size: NA
cdr3_nt: TGTGCCAGCAGCCAAAAAACCGGGAAACTCCTCTATGGCTACACCTTC; cdr3_aa: CASSQKTGKLLYGYTF; j_call: TRBJ1-2; v_call: TRBV3-1/TRBV3-2; d_call: NA; clone_size: NA
cdr3_nt: TGCGCCAGCAGCCAAGACCGGGGGCGCCAGGAAGGCTACACCTTC; cdr3_aa: CASSQDRGRQEGYTF; j_call: TRBJ1-2; v_call: TRBV4-1; d_call: NA; clone_size: NA
cdr3_nt: TGTGCCAGTAGCCGTTATGGCGGCACTGAAGCTTTCTTT; cdr3_aa: CASSRYGGTEAFF; j_call: TRBJ1-1; v_call: TRBV19; d_call: NA; clone_size: NA
cdr3_nt: TGTGCCAGCAGCTTAGCGGGGGGGTTGCAGGGCGTCGCCAACGAGCAGTACTTC; cdr3_aa: CASSLAGGLQGVANEQYF; j_call: TRBJ2-7; v_call: TRBV7-9; d_call: TRBD2; clone_size: once
cdr3_nt: TGTGCCAGCTCTGGACAGGGAACGGTCACTGAAGCTTTCTTT; cdr3_aa: CASSGQGTVTEAFF; j_call: TRBJ1-1; v_call: TRBV2; d_call: TRBD1; clone_size: once
cdr3_nt: TGTGCCACCAGTGATGCCTGGAGGTCCTTCTTCTCCTACGAGCAGTACTTC; cdr3_aa: CATSDAWRSFFSYEQYF; j_call: TRBJ2-7; v_call: TRBV24-1; d_call: NA; clone_size: NA
cdr3_nt: TGTGCCAGCAGTTACTCGACGGGGACTAACTATGGCTACACCTTC; cdr3_aa: CASSYSTGTNYGYTF; j_call: TRBJ1-2; v_call: TRBV6-5; d_call: NA; clone_size: NA
cdr3_nt: TGTGCCTGTAGTATCTTAGCGGGACTCACAGATACGCAGTATTTT; cdr3_aa: CACSILAGLTDTQYF; j_call: TRBJ2-3; v_call: TRBV30; d_call: TRBD2; clone_size: once
cdr3_nt: TGCAGTGCTAGAGAACCCGGCGACTACACCTTC; cdr3_aa: CSAREPGDYTF; j_call: TRBJ1-2; v_call: TRBV20-1; d_call: NA; clone_size: NA
cdr3_nt: TGTGCCAGCTCAAAATCAGTACAGGGGAACACTGAAGCTTTCTTT; cdr3_aa: CASSKSVQGNTEAFF; j_call: TRBJ1-1; v_call: TRBV18; d_call: NA; clone_size: once
cdr3_nt: TGTGCCAGCAGTTTAATGGGGAACACTGAAGCTTTCTTT; cdr3_aa: CASSLMGNTEAFF; j_call: TRBJ1-1; v_call: TRBV12-3/TRBV12-4; d_call: NA; clone_size: NA
cdr3_nt: TGTGCCAGCAGCTTAACCCGGGGGACCTCCTACGAGCAGTACTTC; cdr3_aa: CASSLTRGTSYEQYF; j_call: TRBJ2-7; v_call: TRBV7-2; d_call: NA; clone_size: NA
cdr3_nt: TGTGCCAGCAGTTACTCCCGCCAGGCTAGGGGCCCGCCCCAGCATTTT; cdr3_aa: CASSYSRQARGPPQHF; j_call: TRBJ1-5; v_call: TRBV6-2/TRBV6-3; d_call: NA; clone_size: NA
cdr3_nt: TGCGCCAGCAGCCAAAGACTAGCGGGGGACGAGCAGTACTTC; cdr3_aa: CASSQRLAGDEQYF; j_call: TRBJ2-7; v_call: TRBV4-1; d_call: TRBD2; clone_size: NA
cdr3_nt: TGTGCCAGCAGCTTCCCGGGAATTCAAGCTAACTATGGCTACACCTTC; cdr3_aa: CASSFPGIQANYGYTF; j_call: TRBJ1-2; v_call: TRBV7-9; d_call: NA; clone_size: few
cdr3_nt: TGCGCCAGCAGCTTGTTGGGGGCGTCGGGTGGCTACACCTTC; cdr3_aa: CASSLLGASGGYTF; j_call: TRBJ1-2; v_call: TRBV5-1; d_call: NA; clone_size: NA
cdr3_nt: TGTGCTTGGAGATGGGACAACTACGAGCAGTACTTC; cdr3_aa: CAWRWDNYEQYF; j_call: TRBJ2-7; v_call: TRBV30; d_call: NA; clone_size: NA
cdr3_nt: TGTGCCAGCAGTTATTTCGGAGGCCCCCAGCATTTT; cdr3_aa: CASSYFGGPQHF; j_call: TRBJ1-5; v_call: TRBV6-2/TRBV6-3; d_call: NA; clone_size: few
cdr3_nt: TGTGCCAGCAGTTCCCCCGGGACAGGGAAGGGAGAGCAGTACTTC; cdr3_aa: CASSSPGTGKGEQYF; j_call: TRBJ2-7; v_call: TRBV28; d_call: TRBD1; clone_size: NA
cdr3_nt: TGTGCCAGCAGCCCAACCCTAGCGGGAGACGTCTACGAGCAGTACTTC; cdr3_aa: CASSPTLAGDVYEQYF; j_call: TRBJ2-7; v_call: TRBV9; d_call: TRBD2; clone_size: NA
cdr3_nt: TGCGCCAGCAGCCCAGACCGGAGCTCCTACGAGCAGTACTTC; cdr3_aa: CASSPDRSSYEQYF; j_call: TRBJ2-7; v_call: TRBV5-1; d_call: NA; clone_size: NA
cdr3_nt: TGCGCCAGCAGTCCCGGGGCAGCCCAGCCTAGCACAGATACGCAGTATTTT; cdr3_aa: CASSPGAAQPSTDTQYF; j_call: TRBJ2-3; v_call: TRBV10-1; d_call: NA; clone_size: once
cdr3_nt: TGCGCCAGCAGCCAAGGGACAGGGGATGGCTACACCTTC; cdr3_aa: CASSQGTGDGYTF; j_call: TRBJ1-2; v_call: TRBV4-1; d_call: TRBD1; clone_size: NA
cdr3_nt: TGTGCCAGCAGTTCGTCTAGACTAGCGGGAGCCCCAGATACGCAGTATTTT; cdr3_aa: CASSSSRLAGAPDTQYF; j_call: TRBJ2-3; v_call: TRBV27; d_call: TRBD2; clone_size: NA
cdr3_nt: TGCGCCAGCAGCTCGACAGGAGATAATGAAAAACTGTTTTTT; cdr3_aa: CASSSTGDNEKLFF; j_call: TRBJ1-4; v_call: TRBV5-1; d_call: NA; clone_size: few
cdr3_nt: TGTGCCAGCTCACCACCGAACAGCAACACCGGGGAGCTGTTTTTT; cdr3_aa: CASSPPNSNTGELFF; j_call: TRBJ2-2; v_call: TRBV18; d_call: NA; clone_size: NA
cdr3_nt: TGTGCCTGGAGTCGCGGGTACAATGAGCAGTTCTTC; cdr3_aa: CAWSRGYNEQFF; j_call: TRBJ2-1; v_call: TRBV30; d_call: NA; clone_size: NA
cdr3_nt: TGTGCCAGCAGACCCAGCGGGGGAGATACGCAGTATTTT; cdr3_aa: CASRPSGGDTQYF; j_call: TRBJ2-3; v_call: TRBV6-6; d_call: TRBD2; clone_size: NA
cdr3_nt: TGTGCCAGCAGTCAGGCGACAGGGGGGAATCAGCCCCAGCATTTT; cdr3_aa: CASSQATGGNQPQHF; j_call: TRBJ1-5; v_call: TRBV6-5; d_call: TRBD1; clone_size: NA
cdr3_nt: TGTGCCAGCAGGACTAGCGGGAGGCTAAGTGAGCAGTTCTTC; cdr3_aa: CASRTSGRLSEQFF; j_call: TRBJ2-1; v_call: TRBV6-4; d_call: TRBD2; clone_size: NA
cdr3_nt: TGTGCCATCAGTGGGGGAATGCCGGGGACCCAGACCTACAATGAGCAGTTCTTC; cdr3_aa: CAISGGMPGTQTYNEQFF; j_call: TRBJ2-1; v_call: TRBV10-3; d_call: NA; clone_size: NA
cdr3_nt: TGTGCCAGCAGCTTAGTTACCCCGTCAATGAACACTGAAGCTTTCTTT; cdr3_aa: CASSLVTPSMNTEAFF; j_call: TRBJ1-1; v_call: TRBV7-2; d_call: NA; clone_size: NA
cdr3_nt: TGTGCCACCAGTGGAAACGGCCCGAACACTGAAGCTTTCTTT; cdr3_aa: CATSGNGPNTEAFF; j_call: TRBJ1-1; v_call: TRBV24-1; d_call: NA; clone_size: NA
cdr3_nt: TGTGCCAGCAGCCAAGGGACTGGAAACACCGGGGAGCTGTTTTTT; cdr3_aa: CASSQGTGNTGELFF; j_call: TRBJ2-2; v_call: TRBV3-1/TRBV3-2; d_call: NA; clone_size: NA
cdr3_nt: TGTGCCAGCAGCTTAGCAGGGACAGGGGGCCATGGCTACACCTTC; cdr3_aa: CASSLAGTGGHGYTF; j_call: TRBJ1-2; v_call: TRBV7-9; d_call: TRBD1; clone_size: NA
cdr3_nt: TGTGCCAGCAGCCCCAGGGTGTCCTACACCGGGGAGCTGTTTTTT; cdr3_aa: CASSPRVSYTGELFF; j_call: TRBJ2-2; v_call: TRBV28; d_call: NA; clone_size: NA
cdr3_nt: TGTGCCTGGAGCGTAGGTAGGACAGGGTCTTACGAGCAGTACTTC; cdr3_aa: CAWSVGRTGSYEQYF; j_call: TRBJ2-7; v_call: TRBV30; d_call: TRBD1; clone_size: NA
cdr3_nt: TGTGCCAGCAGTTTATCTGGCTCCGGGGAAGCTTTCTTT; cdr3_aa: CASSLSGSGEAFF; j_call: TRBJ1-1; v_call: TRBV28; d_call: NA; clone_size: NA
cdr3_nt: TGTGCCAGCAAGATTGCGGATGTAGCTTTCTTT; cdr3_aa: CASKIADVAFF; j_call: TRBJ1-1; v_call: TRBV27; d_call: NA; clone_size: NA
cdr3_nt: TGTGCCAGCTCACCCCCGATGAGTCCGTGGCAAGAGGCCCAGTACTTC; cdr3_aa: CASSPPMSPWQEAQYF; j_call: TRBJ2-5; v_call: TRBV18; d_call: NA; clone_size: once
cdr3_nt: TGCGCCAGCAGCGCCGGGACAGGGGGTGTTGGCTACACCTTC; cdr3_aa: CASSAGTGGVGYTF; j_call: TRBJ1-2; v_call: TRBV5-1; d_call: TRBD1; clone_size: NA
cdr3_nt: TGTGCCAGCAGCGTAGAAGGCGGGAGGGGTATCGACGAGCAGTACTTC; cdr3_aa: CASSVEGGRGIDEQYF; j_call: TRBJ2-7; v_call: TRBV9; d_call: TRBD2; clone_size: NA
cdr3_nt: TGTGCCAGCCTGTCTTCTGGGGCCAACGTCCTGACTTTC; cdr3_aa: CASLSSGANVLTF; j_call: TRBJ2-6; v_call: TRBV28; d_call: NA; clone_size: NA
cdr3_nt: TGTGCCAGCAGTACCAGCGGAATCAGGTCCTACGAGCAGTACTTC; cdr3_aa: CASSTSGIRSYEQYF; j_call: TRBJ2-7; v_call: TRBV27; d_call: NA; clone_size: NA
cdr3_nt: TGTGCCAGCAGCCGGACAGCTGGGGCCAACGTCCTGACTTTC; cdr3_aa: CASSRTAGANVLTF; j_call: TRBJ2-6; v_call: TRBV2; d_call: NA; clone_size: NA
cdr3_nt: TGTGCCAGCAGTTACGGACAGGACCCCTACGAGCAGTACTTC; cdr3_aa: CASSYGQDPYEQYF; j_call: TRBJ2-7; v_call: TRBV6-2/TRBV6-3; d_call: TRBD1; clone_size: NA
cdr3_nt: TGTGCCATCAGTGAGCGACAGGGGGCTGAGGCTGAAGCTTTCTTT; cdr3_aa: CAISERQGAEAEAFF; j_call: TRBJ1-1; v_call: TRBV10-3; d_call: TRBD1; clone_size: NA
cdr3_nt: TGTGCCACCAGCAGAGATCCGGGGAACACCGGGGAGCTGTTTTTT; cdr3_aa: CATSRDPGNTGELFF; j_call: TRBJ2-2; v_call: TRBV15; d_call: NA; clone_size: once
cdr3_nt: TGTGCCAGCAGTTTGCCCCTTCCTAGCGGCAACAGAAATGAGCAGTTCTTC; cdr3_aa: CASSLPLPSGNRNEQFF; j_call: TRBJ2-1; v_call: TRBV28; d_call: TRBD2; clone_size: NA
cdr3_nt: TGTGCCAGCAGTTTACCTGGGGCCAACGTCCTGACTTTC; cdr3_aa: CASSLPGANVLTF; j_call: TRBJ2-6; v_call: TRBV28; d_call: NA; clone_size: NA